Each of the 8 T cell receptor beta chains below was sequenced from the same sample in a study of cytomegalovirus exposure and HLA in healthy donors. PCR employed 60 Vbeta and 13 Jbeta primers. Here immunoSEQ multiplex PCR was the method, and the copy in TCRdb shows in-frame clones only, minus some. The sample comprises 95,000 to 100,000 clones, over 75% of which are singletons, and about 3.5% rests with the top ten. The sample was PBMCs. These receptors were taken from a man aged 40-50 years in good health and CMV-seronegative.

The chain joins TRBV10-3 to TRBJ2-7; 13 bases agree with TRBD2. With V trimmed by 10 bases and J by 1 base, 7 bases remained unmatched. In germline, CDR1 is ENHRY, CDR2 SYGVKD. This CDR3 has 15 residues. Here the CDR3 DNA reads TGTGCCACAGGACTAGCGGGAGCGGTTTCCTACGAGCAGTACTTC. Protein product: CATGLAGAVSYEQYF.

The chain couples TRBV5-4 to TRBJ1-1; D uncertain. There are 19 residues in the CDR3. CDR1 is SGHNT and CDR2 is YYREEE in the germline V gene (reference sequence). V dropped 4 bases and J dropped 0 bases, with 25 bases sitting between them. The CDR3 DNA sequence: TGTGCCAGCAGCCACGAATCTAGACTGAAACTCCTTATGAACACTGAAGCTTTCTTT. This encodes CASSHESRLKLLMNTEAFF.

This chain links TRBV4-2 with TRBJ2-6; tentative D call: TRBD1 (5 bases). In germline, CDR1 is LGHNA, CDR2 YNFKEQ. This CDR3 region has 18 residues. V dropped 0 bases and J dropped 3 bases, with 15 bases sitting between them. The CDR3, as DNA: TGTGCCAGCAGCCAAGATGGATTAGGGGTTGGTGGGGCCAACGTCCTGACTTTC. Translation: CASSQDGLGVGGANVLTF.

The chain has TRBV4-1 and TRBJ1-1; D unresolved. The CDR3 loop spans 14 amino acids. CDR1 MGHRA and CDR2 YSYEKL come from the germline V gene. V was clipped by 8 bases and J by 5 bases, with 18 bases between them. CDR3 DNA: TGCGCCAGCGGCATTGCGGGGTTGGGGACTGAAGCTTTCTTT. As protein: CASGIAGLGTEAFF.

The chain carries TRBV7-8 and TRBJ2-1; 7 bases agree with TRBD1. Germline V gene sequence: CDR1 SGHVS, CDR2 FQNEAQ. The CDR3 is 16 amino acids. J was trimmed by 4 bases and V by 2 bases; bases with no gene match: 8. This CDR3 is CASSLLSGTEYNEQFF. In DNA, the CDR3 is TGTGCCAGCAGCTTACTCTCCGGGACAGAGTACAATGAGCAGTTCTTC.

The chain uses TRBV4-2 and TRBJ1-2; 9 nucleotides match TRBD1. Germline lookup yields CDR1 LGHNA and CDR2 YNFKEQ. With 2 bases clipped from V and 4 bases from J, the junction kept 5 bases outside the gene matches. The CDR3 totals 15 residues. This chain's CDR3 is CASSQTGGQGYGYTF. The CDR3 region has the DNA TGTGCCAGCAGCCAAACAGGGGGACAGGGCTATGGCTACACCTTC.

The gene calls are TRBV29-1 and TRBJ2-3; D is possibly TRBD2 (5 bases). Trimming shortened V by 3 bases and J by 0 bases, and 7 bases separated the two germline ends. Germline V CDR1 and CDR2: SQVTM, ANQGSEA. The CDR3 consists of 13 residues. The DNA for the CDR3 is TGCAGCGTTGACGAGGGTAGCACAGATACGCAGTATTTT. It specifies CSVDEGSTDTQYF.

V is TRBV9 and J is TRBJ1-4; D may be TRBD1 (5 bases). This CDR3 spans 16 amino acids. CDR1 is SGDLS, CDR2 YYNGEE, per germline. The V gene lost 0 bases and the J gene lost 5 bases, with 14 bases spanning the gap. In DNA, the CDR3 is TGTGCCAGCAGCGTAGCGCCAGGGCACGGGAATGAAAAACTGTTTTTT. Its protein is CASSVAPGHGNEKLFF.